This TCR beta chain stems from a study of blood T cell repertoires in COVID-19. Whole-study context: COVID-19 samples from acute and convalescent phases originated in the United States, Italy and Spain. Sources were T cells, B-cell-depleted T cells, or PBMCs; the material itself was cDNA or gDNA.

Profiling relied on immunoSEQ multiplex PCR, and the TCRdb table lists in-frame clones only, not all of them. The sample consists of around 75,000 clones, 75% to 90% of them appearing once. Germline loops: CDR1 SGHRS, CDR2 YFSETQ. This CDR3 region has 16 residues. V lost 3 bases and J lost 1, with 16 bases in between. The sequence derives from a human donor in a cohort sampled during active COVID-19. The specimen was peripheral blood. The gene calls are TRBV5-1 and TRBJ2-5; D is possibly TRBD1 (5 bases). The CDR3 nucleotides are TGCGCCAGCAGCTCCAACAAGGCTGGGGCCCAAGAGACCCAGTACTTC. Translating it yields CASSSNKAGAQETQYF. Using reference TRBV5-1 and TRBJ2-5 for the parts outside the CDR3, the full variable domain is KAGVTQTPRYLIKTRGQQVTLSCSPISGHRSVSWYQQTPGQGLQFLFEYFSETQRNKGNFPGRFSGRQFSNSRSEMNVSTLELGDSALYLCASSSNKAGAQETQYFGPGTRLLVL.